This entry features one TCR beta chain sequence. Germline trimming cut 4 bases from V and 7 bases from J; bases unmatched to any gene: 8. This CDR3 is 14 amino acids long. Germline CDR1 reads SGHRS; CDR2 reads YFSETQ. This entry belongs to a study of T cell changes during pregnancy in multiple sclerosis. Some clones are missing from TCRdb's copy, which holds only in-frame ones; the method was immunoSEQ multiplex PCR. The sample consists of tens of thousands of clones, 85% to 90% of them appearing once. This clonotype was obtained from a female donor with multiple sclerosis, enrolled in a pregnancy study. The J gene is TRBJ1-2, the V gene TRBV5-1, with TRBD1 identical over 9 bases. The material sequenced was CD4+ T cells from peripheral blood mononuclear cells, taken in the first trimester of pregnancy. The CDR3 bases are TGCGCCAGCAGCCCGGGACAGGGTTTTCGTGGCTACACCTTC. Protein: CASSPGQGFRGYTF.